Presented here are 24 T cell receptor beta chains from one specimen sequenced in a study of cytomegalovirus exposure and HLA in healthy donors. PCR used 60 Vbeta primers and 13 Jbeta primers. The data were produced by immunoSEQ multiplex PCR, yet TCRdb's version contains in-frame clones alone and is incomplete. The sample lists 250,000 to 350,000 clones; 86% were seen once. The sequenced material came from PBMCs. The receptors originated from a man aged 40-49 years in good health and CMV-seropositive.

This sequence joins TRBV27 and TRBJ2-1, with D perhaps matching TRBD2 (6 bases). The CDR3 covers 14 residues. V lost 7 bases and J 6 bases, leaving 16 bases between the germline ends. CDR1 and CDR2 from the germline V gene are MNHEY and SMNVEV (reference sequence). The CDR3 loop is CASTSRGWPNEQFF. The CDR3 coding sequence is TGTGCCAGCACCAGCCGGGGGTGGCCCAATGAGCAGTTCTTC.

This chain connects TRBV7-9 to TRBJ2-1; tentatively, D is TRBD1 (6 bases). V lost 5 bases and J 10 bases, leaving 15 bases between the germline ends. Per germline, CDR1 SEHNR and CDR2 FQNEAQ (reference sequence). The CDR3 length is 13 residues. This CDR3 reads CASSNPQGMEQFF. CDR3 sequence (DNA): TGTGCCAGCAGCAATCCGCAGGGGATGGAGCAGTTCTTC. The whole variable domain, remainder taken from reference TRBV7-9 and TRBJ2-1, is DTGVSQNPRHKITKRGQNVTFRCDPISEHNRLYWYRQTLGQGPEFLTYFQNEAQLEKSRLLSDRFSAERPKGSFSTLEIQRTEQGDSAMYLCASSNPQGMEQFFGPGTRLTVL.

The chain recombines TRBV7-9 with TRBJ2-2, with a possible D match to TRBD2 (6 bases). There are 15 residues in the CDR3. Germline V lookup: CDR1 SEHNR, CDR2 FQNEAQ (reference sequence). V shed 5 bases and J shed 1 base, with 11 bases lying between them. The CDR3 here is CASSGLALNTGELFF. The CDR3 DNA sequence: TGTGCCAGCAGCGGCCTAGCGCTGAACACCGGGGAGCTGTTTTTT.

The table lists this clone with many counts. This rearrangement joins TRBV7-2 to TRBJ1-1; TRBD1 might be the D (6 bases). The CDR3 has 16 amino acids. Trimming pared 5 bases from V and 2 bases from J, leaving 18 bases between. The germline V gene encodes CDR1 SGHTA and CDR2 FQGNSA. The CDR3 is CASSPNTGTPNTEAFF. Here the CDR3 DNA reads TGTGCCAGCAGCCCGAATACCGGGACACCTAACACTGAAGCTTTCTTT.

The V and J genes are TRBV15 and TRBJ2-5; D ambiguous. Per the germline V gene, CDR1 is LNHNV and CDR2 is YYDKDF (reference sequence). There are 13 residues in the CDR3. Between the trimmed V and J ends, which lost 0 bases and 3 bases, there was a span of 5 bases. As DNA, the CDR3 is TGTGCCACCAGCAGAGATTCAGAAGAGACCCAGTACTTC. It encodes CATSRDSEETQYF.

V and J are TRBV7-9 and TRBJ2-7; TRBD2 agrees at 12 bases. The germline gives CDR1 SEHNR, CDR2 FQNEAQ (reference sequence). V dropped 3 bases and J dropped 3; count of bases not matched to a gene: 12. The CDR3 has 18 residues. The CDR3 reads CASSFIPGLAGEIYEQYF. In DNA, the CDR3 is TGTGCCAGCAGCTTTATTCCGGGACTAGCGGGCGAAATCTACGAGCAGTACTTC.

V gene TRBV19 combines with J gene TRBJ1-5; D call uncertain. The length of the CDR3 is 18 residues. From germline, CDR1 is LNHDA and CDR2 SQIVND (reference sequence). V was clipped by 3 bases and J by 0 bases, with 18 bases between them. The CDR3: CASSINWVRGRSNQPQHF. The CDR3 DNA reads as TGTGCCAGTAGTATTAATTGGGTCCGCGGCCGTAGCAATCAGCCCCAGCATTTT.

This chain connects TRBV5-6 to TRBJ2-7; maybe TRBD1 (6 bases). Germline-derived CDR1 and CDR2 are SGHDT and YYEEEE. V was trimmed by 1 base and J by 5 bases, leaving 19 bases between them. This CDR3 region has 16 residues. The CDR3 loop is CASSLRHRVLANEQYF. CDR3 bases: TGTGCCAGCAGCTTGAGACACAGGGTGTTAGCCAACGAGCAGTACTTC. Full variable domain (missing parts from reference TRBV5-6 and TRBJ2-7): DAGVTQSPTHLIKTRGQQVTLRCSPKSGHDTVSWYQQALGQGPQFIFQYYEEEERQRGNFPDRFSGHQFPNYSSELNVNALLLGDSALYLCASSLRHRVLANEQYFGPGTRLTVT.

DNA for the CDR3: TGTGCCAGCGGAGACGGCCTTCCCTACGAGCAGTACTTC. Translation gives CASGDGLPYEQYF. The gene calls are TRBV9 and TRBJ2-7; D is unresolved. The germline gives CDR1 SGDLS, CDR2 YYNGEE. The CDR3 consists of 13 residues. V lost 7 bases and J lost 2, with 13 bases in between.

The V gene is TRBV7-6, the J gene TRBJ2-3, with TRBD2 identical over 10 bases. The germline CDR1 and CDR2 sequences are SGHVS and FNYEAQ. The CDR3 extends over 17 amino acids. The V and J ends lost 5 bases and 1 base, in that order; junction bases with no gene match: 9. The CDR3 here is CASSPNQLAGRTDTQYF. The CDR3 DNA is TGTGCCAGCAGCCCCAACCAACTAGCGGGGCGCACAGATACGCAGTATTTT.

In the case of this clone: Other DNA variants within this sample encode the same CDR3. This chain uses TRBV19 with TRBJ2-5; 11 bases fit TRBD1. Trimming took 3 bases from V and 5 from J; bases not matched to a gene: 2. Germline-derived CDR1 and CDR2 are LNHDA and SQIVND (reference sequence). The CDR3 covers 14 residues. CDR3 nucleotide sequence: TGTGCCAGTAGTATCGGACAGGGGGCTGAGACCCAGTACTTC. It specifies CASSIGQGAETQYF.

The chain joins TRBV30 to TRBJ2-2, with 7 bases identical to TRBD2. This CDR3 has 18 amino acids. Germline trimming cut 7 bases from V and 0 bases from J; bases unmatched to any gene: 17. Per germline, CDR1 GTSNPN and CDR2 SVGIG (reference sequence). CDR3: CAYRKMERRGTNTGELFF. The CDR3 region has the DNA TGTGCCTACCGGAAAATGGAACGGCGGGGGACGAACACCGGGGAGCTGTTTTTT.

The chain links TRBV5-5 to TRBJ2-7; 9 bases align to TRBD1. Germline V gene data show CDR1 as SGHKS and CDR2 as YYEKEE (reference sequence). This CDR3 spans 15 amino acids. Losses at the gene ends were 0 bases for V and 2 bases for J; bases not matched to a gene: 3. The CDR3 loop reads CASSLAGQGPYEQYF. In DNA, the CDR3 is TGTGCCAGCAGCTTGGCGGGACAGGGTCCCTACGAGCAGTACTTC.

The CDR3 loop is CASSSRTGINEQFF. DNA of the CDR3: TGTGCCAGCAGCTCCCGGACAGGGATCAATGAGCAGTTCTTC. V usage is TRBV7-6 and J usage is TRBJ2-1; 8 nucleotides line up with TRBD1. Germline V gene sequence: CDR1 SGHVS, CDR2 FNYEAQ. Trimming at V came to 4 bases and at J to 6 bases, leaving 5 bases not matched to a gene. The CDR3 is 14 amino acids.

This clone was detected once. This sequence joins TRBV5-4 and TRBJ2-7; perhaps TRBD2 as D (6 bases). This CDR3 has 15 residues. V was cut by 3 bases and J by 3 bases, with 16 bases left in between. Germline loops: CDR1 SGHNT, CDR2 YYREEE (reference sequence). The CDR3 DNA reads TGTGCCAGCAGCTCCCCCGGGACTGGGGTCTACGAGCAGTACTTC. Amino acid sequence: CASSSPGTGVYEQYF.

The DNA for the CDR3 is TGCGCCAGCAGACCAGGACTAGCGGGAGGGAGCTCCTACAATGAGCAGTTCTTC. Its translation is CASRPGLAGGSSYNEQFF. The rearrangement uses TRBV5-1 and TRBJ2-1; 15 bases fit TRBD2. The V and J ends lost 5 bases and 0 bases, in that order; junction bases with no gene match: 6. Per germline, CDR1 SGHRS and CDR2 YFSETQ. The CDR3 loop spans 18 amino acids.

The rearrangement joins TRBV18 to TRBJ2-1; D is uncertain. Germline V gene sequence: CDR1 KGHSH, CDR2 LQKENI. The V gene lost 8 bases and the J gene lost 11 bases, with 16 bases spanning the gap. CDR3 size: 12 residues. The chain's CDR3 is CASRMSGPKQFF. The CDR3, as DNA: TGTGCCAGCCGGATGTCAGGTCCAAAGCAGTTCTTC.

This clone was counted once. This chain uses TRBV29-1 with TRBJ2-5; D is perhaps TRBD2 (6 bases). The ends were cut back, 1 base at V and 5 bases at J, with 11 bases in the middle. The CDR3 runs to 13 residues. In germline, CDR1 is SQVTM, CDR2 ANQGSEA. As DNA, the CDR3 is TGCAGCGTTGAAGTGAATGCGGGGGAGACCCAGTACTTC. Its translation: CSVEVNAGETQYF.

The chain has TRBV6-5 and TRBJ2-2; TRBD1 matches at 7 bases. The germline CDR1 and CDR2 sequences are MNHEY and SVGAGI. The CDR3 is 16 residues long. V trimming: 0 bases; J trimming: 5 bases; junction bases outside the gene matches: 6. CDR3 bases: TGTGCCAGCAGTTACTCGGTAGGGGGCGAAACCGGGGAGCTGTTTTTT. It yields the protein CASSYSVGGETGELFF.

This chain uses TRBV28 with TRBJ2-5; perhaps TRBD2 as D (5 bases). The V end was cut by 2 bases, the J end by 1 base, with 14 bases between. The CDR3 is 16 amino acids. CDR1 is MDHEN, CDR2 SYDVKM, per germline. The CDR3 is CASSLPSRAPQETQYF. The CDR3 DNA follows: TGTGCCAGCAGTTTACCGTCGCGGGCCCCCCAAGAGACCCAGTACTTC.

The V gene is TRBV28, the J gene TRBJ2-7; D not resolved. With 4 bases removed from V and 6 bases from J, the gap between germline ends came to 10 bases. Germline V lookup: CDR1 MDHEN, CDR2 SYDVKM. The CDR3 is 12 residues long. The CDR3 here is CASSSKLLEQYF. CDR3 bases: TGTGCCAGCAGTTCCAAGCTTCTCGAGCAGTACTTC.

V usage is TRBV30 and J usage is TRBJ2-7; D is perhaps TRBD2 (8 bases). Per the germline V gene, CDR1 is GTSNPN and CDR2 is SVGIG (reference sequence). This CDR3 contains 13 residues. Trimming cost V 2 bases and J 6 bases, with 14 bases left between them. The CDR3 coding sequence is TGTGCCTGGAGTTCCGGGAGGGGGCGCGAGCAGTACTTC. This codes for CAWSSGRGREQYF.

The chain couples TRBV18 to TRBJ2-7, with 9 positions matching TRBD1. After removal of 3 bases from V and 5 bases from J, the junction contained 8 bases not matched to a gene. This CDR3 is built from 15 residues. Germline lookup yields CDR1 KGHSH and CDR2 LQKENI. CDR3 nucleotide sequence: TGTGCCAGCTCACCCCGCGGGACAGGGATCCACGAGCAGTACTTC. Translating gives CASSPRGTGIHEQYF.

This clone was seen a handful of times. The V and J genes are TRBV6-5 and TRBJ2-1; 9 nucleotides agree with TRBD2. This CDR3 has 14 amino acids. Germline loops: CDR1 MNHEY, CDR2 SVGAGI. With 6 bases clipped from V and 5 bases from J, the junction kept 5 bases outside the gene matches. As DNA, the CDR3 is TGTGCCAGCAGCGCGACTAGCGGTCACAATGAGCAGTTCTTC. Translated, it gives CASSATSGHNEQFF.